The 27 T cell receptor beta chains below all came from one sample that was sequenced in a study of blood T cells in healthy people across ages. A sample-barcoded 5' primer and a J-beta primer mix were used in a second PCR of roughly 6 to 12 cycles. From the 5' RACE reads, TCRdb called clonotypes with MiXCR, one entry per CDR3 protein. The sample has 780,000 or so distinct CDR3 sequences; 20% to 25% are singletons. In addition, the sample was reused for a study of T cells of mothers and their children.

The sequenced sample was blood. The origin of the receptors is a boy younger than 18 in good health.

This clonotype was seen a few times. The genes are TRBV7-8 and TRBJ1-4; D not certain. V was pared by 2 bases and J by 5 bases, with 15 bases between. The germline CDR1 and CDR2 sequences are SGHVS and FQNEAQ. The CDR3 is 16 amino acids. CDR3 bases: TGTGCCAGCAGCTTATTAAGTGAGCCAGTAAATGAAAAACTGTTTTTT. Translation gives CASSLLSEPVNEKLFF. The full variable domain, with the rest looked up from reference TRBV7-8 and TRBJ1-4, is GAGVSQSPRYKVAKRGQDVALRCDPISGHVSLFWYQQALGQGPEFLTYFQNEAQLDKSGLPSDRFFAERPEGSVSTLKIQRTQQEDSAVYLCASSLLSEPVNEKLFFGSGTQLSVL.

This clonotype was detected many times. The chain links TRBV20-1 to TRBJ2-5; the match to TRBD2 covers 8 bases. The J call may be wrong; the DNA end is better matched by TRBJ2-1. Germline V gene data show CDR1 as DFQATT and CDR2 as SNEGSKA (reference sequence). The CDR3 totals 16 residues. The CDR3 here is CSARDSGTRELIEQFF. The DNA of the CDR3 is TGCAGTGCAAGGGACTCCGGGACTAGGGAATTGATTGAGCAGTTCTTC.

The V and J genes are TRBV24-1 and TRBJ2-1; D might be TRBD1 or TRBD2, each matching 5 bases. CDR1 is KGHDR and CDR2 is SFDVKD in the germline V gene. V lost 2 bases and J 0 bases, leaving 10 bases between the germline ends. This CDR3 comprises 16 residues. CDR3 nucleotides: TGTGCCACCAGTGATTGGGGCGGGCCCTCCTACAATGAGCAGTTCTTC. Amino acids: CATSDWGGPSYNEQFF.

The table lists this clonotype with a few counts. The genes are TRBV11-2 and TRBJ2-7; TRBD1 matches 9 bases. The CDR3 is 16 residues long. CDR1 is SGHAT, CDR2 FQNNGV, per germline. The V and J ends lost 5 bases and 3 bases, in that order; junction bases with no gene match: 11. CDR3 sequence (DNA): TGTGCCAGCAGCCCTTACGGGACAGGGCTAATCTACGAGCAGTACTTC. This translates into CASSPYGTGLIYEQYF.

This clonotype was seen a handful of times. V usage is TRBV6-5 and J usage is TRBJ2-2, with D tentatively TRBD1 (6 bases). V gave up 0 bases and J gave up 0 bases, with 8 bases separating them. The length of the CDR3 is 16 residues. Per the germline V gene, CDR1 is MNHEY and CDR2 is SVGAGI. Written as DNA, the CDR3 is TGTGCCAGCAGTTACTCCTACAGGGCGAACACCGGGGAGCTGTTTTTT. It codes for CASSYSYRANTGELFF.

This chain joins TRBV12-5 and TRBJ2-1; maybe TRBD2 (5 bases). The CDR3 contains 16 residues. The germline CDR1 and CDR2 sequences are LGHNT and FRNRAP. With 4 bases removed from V and 0 bases from J, the gap between germline ends came to 13 bases. In DNA form, the CDR3 reads TGTGCTAGTGGTTCCAGGACTTCCCGCTCCTACAATGAGCAGTTCTTC. As protein: CASGSRTSRSYNEQFF.

The CDR3 DNA reads TGTGCCAGCAGCTTAGTTGGGTTAGGGACCCACGAGCAGTACTTC. Translated, it gives CASSLVGLGTHEQYF. J is TRBJ2-7 and V is TRBV7-9; D could derive from TRBD1 or TRBD2 (5 bases each). Between the trimmed V and J ends, which lost 1 base and 5 bases, there was a span of 15 bases. The CDR3 covers 15 residues. The germline gives CDR1 SEHNR, CDR2 FQNEAQ (reference sequence).

The chain combines TRBV4-3 with TRBJ2-4, with D possibly being TRBD2 (6 bases). Deletions cut 0 bases from V and 12 bases from J, with 12 bases between. The CDR3 has 13 residues. The germline gives CDR1 LGHNA, CDR2 YSLEER. The CDR3 nucleotides read TGCGCCAGCAGCCAAGATGCCGGGACTGATCAGTACTTC. Translating gives CASSQDAGTDQYF.

The rearrangement uses TRBV7-2 and TRBJ2-5; D remains unclear. Deletions cut 3 bases from V and 4 bases from J, with 9 bases between. Germline loops: CDR1 SGHTA, CDR2 FQGNSA. CDR3 size: 13 residues. The CDR3 loop is CASSFATGETQYF. DNA of the CDR3: TGTGCCAGCAGCTTCGCTACGGGAGAGACCCAGTACTTC. The full variable domain, completed using reference TRBV7-2 and TRBJ2-5, is GAGVSQSPSNKVTEKGKDVELRCDPISGHTALYWYRQSLGQGLEFLIYFQGNSAPDKSGLPSDRFSAERTGGSVSTLTIQRTQQEDSAVYLCASSFATGETQYFGPGTRLLVL.

V usage is TRBV28 and J usage is TRBJ1-1; unclear D gene. Looked up from germline, CDR1 is MDHEN and CDR2 is SYDVKM. The CDR3 loop spans 14 amino acids. The V and J ends lost 6 bases and 4 bases respectively, with 15 bases between them. CDR3 sequence reads: CASRWGIGGTEAFF. The CDR3 DNA is TGTGCCAGCAGGTGGGGAATCGGTGGCACTGAAGCTTTCTTT. Drawing the rest from reference TRBV28 and TRBJ1-1, the complete variable domain is DVKVTQSSRYLVKRTGEKVFLECVQDMDHENMFWYRQDPGLGLRLIYFSYDVKMKEKGDIPEGYSVSREKKERFSLILESASTNQTSMYLCASRWGIGGTEAFFGQGTRLTVV.

This clonotype was recorded at least ten times. The chain recombines TRBV20-1 with TRBJ2-7; 9 nucleotides line up with TRBD2. J gave up 5 bases and V 5 bases, and 7 bases lay outside the gene matches. CDR3 length: 13 amino acids. The germline gives CDR1 DFQATT, CDR2 SNEGSKA (reference sequence). CDR3 sequence reads: CSASKREANEQYF. The CDR3 nucleotides read TGCAGTGCTTCTAAGCGGGAGGCTAACGAGCAGTACTTC.

The chain carries TRBV4-2 and TRBJ1-2; no reliable D call. V was shortened by 0 bases and J by 2 bases, with 10 bases between the two germline ends. The CDR3 covers 15 residues. Germline CDR1 LGHNA, CDR2 YNFKEQ. The CDR3 coding sequence is TGTGCCAGCAGCCAAGAGTATTCAGGAAACTATGGCTACACCTTC. Translation gives CASSQEYSGNYGYTF.

This clonotype was found a few times. V usage is TRBV4-2 and J usage is TRBJ1-2, with D possibly being TRBD1 (5 bases). Germline V gene sequence: CDR1 LGHNA, CDR2 YNFKEQ. V gave up 0 bases and J gave up 7 bases, with 18 bases separating them. This CDR3 is built from 16 residues. The CDR3 here is CASSQDTDRTSGGYTF. Here the CDR3 DNA reads TGTGCCAGCAGCCAAGATACAGACAGAACCTCTGGTGGCTACACCTTC.

The chain is built from TRBV12-3 or TRBV12-4 and TRBJ2-3; tentative D call: TRBD2 (6 bases). The CDR3 has 13 residues. Trimming cost V 8 bases and J 2 bases, with 11 bases left between them. The CDR3 loop is CASSEGPTDTQYF. The CDR3 bases are TGTGCCAGCTCGGAGGGCCCCACAGATACGCAGTATTTT.

This sequence joins TRBV20-1 and TRBJ2-3; no clear D. V gave up 2 bases and J gave up 5 bases, with 8 bases separating them. The CDR3 totals 12 residues. Germline values: CDR1 DFQATT, CDR2 SNEGSKA (reference sequence). The CDR3 here is CSARPTQDTQYF. CDR3 bases: TGCAGTGCTAGACCTACCCAAGATACGCAGTATTTT.

The chain uses TRBV27 and TRBJ2-3; 7 bases map to TRBD1. V dropped 6 bases and J dropped 1; count of bases not matched to a gene: 10. CDR1 MNHEY and CDR2 SMNVEV come from the germline V gene (reference sequence). The length of the CDR3 is 16 residues. Written as DNA, the CDR3 is TGTGCCAGCAGGGCACAGGGGACCAGGGGCACAGATACGCAGTATTTT. It codes for CASRAQGTRGTDTQYF.

This clonotype was found a few times. This chain links TRBV7-2 with TRBJ2-5; tentative D call: TRBD2 (7 bases). Trimming cost V 5 bases and J 4 bases, with 17 bases left between them. Germline V gene sequence: CDR1 SGHTA, CDR2 FQGNSA. This CDR3 contains 15 residues. The CDR3 spells CASSPRVGGRETQYF. The CDR3, as DNA: TGTGCCAGCAGCCCTCGCGTGGGGGGGCGAGAGACCCAGTACTTC.

The V and J genes are TRBV5-1 and TRBJ1-4; a weak D match, TRBD1 (6 bases). Germline CDR1 reads SGHRS; CDR2 reads YFSETQ. The CDR3 has 16 amino acids. V was clipped by 1 base and J by 5 bases, with 15 bases between them. This chain's CDR3 is CASSLMGTSKNEKLFF. The CDR3 DNA reads TGCGCCAGCAGCTTGATGGGGACAAGTAAAAATGAAAAACTGTTTTTT.

V is TRBV6-2 or TRBV6-3 and J is TRBJ2-2; possibly TRBD2 for D (6 bases). V shed 6 bases and J shed 5 bases, with 22 bases lying between them. This CDR3 is 17 amino acids long. From germline, CDR1 is MNHEY and CDR2 SVGEGT. The CDR3 reads CASRTGGVRVETGELFF. The CDR3 coding sequence is TGTGCCAGCAGAACCGGAGGGGTCCGGGTCGAAACCGGGGAGCTGTTTTTT.

About this clonotype: One end of the junction varies from germline; a read error may be responsible. The chain combines TRBV28 with TRBJ2-5, with a possible D match to TRBD2 (6 bases). The closer fit of TRBJ2-7 to the DNA end suggests the J call may be wrong. This CDR3 has 14 residues. Germline-derived CDR1 and CDR2 are MDHEN and SYDVKM. The CDR3 loop is CVSSSGGISPEQYF. Written as DNA, the CDR3 is TGTGTCAGCAGTTCCGGCGGGATCTCCCCCGAGCAGTACTTC.

The chain carries TRBV19 and TRBJ2-2, with D maybe TRBD2 (5 bases). This CDR3 has 14 residues. CDR1 and CDR2 from the germline V gene are LNHDA and SQIVND (reference sequence). V lost 10 bases, J lost 1 base, and 13 bases lay in between. CDR3 sequence: CATAQGGNTGELFF. CDR3 bases: TGTGCCACCGCACAAGGAGGGAACACCGGGGAGCTGTTTTTT.

In its sample, this clonotype was seen a few times. This chain connects TRBV15 to TRBJ1-2; no definite D call. Trimming removed 3 bases from V and 3 bases from J, with 8 bases in between. Germline loops: CDR1 LNHNV, CDR2 YYDKDF (reference sequence). The CDR3 is 13 residues long. The CDR3 reads CATSRPQYYGYTF. The CDR3 DNA sequence: TGTGCCACCAGCAGGCCGCAATACTATGGCTACACCTTC.

The rearrangement joins TRBV24-1 to TRBJ2-5; D remains ambiguous. The germline V gene has CDR1 KGHDR and CDR2 SFDVKD. This CDR3 comprises 12 residues. The germline V and J ends were trimmed by 2 bases and 14 bases, with 14 bases remaining between them. CDR3 nucleotide sequence: TGTGCCACCAGTGATTCATTACGGGCCACATACTTC. This sequence encodes CATSDSLRATYF.

The chain links TRBV7-2 to TRBJ2-1, with 9 positions matching TRBD1. The CDR3 runs 15 residues. V shed 3 bases and J 2 bases; nucleotides not matched to a gene: 2. Germline V CDR1 and CDR2: SGHTA, FQGNSA. The CDR3 region is CASSFGTGPYNEQFF. The CDR3 DNA is TGTGCCAGCAGCTTCGGGACAGGGCCCTACAATGAGCAGTTCTTC. Full variable domain (remainder filled in from reference TRBV7-2 and TRBJ2-1): GAGVSQSPSNKVTEKGKDVELRCDPISGHTALYWYRQSLGQGLEFLIYFQGNSAPDKSGLPSDRFSAERTGGSVSTLTIQRTQQEDSAVYLCASSFGTGPYNEQFFGPGTRLTVL.

This clonotype was counted a single time. V and J are TRBV7-2 and TRBJ2-3; D possibly corresponds to TRBD2 (6 bases). The V end was cut by 5 bases, the J end by 1 base, with 10 bases between. The germline CDR1 and CDR2 sequences are SGHTA and FQGNSA. CDR3 length: 14 residues. The chain's CDR3 is CASSASSGTDTQYF. DNA of the CDR3: TGTGCCAGCAGCGCGTCTAGCGGCACAGATACGCAGTATTTT.

V and J are TRBV5-1 and TRBJ2-3, with TRBD1 matching 8 bases. This CDR3 region has 15 residues. Germline CDR1 reads SGHRS; CDR2 reads YFSETQ. V lost 7 bases to trimming and J lost 3 bases; unmatched junction nucleotides: 10. The CDR3 DNA sequence: TGCGCCAGCCGCGAGACAGGGGAACGAACAGATACGCAGTATTTT. It codes for CASRETGERTDTQYF.

Only a few counts were recorded for this clonotype. The DNA of the CDR3 is TGCAGTGCTAGAGGGTCGCAGGGGGCTCTGGGCTACACCTTC. This encodes CSARGSQGALGYTF. The chain combines TRBV20-1 with TRBJ1-2; 8 nucleotides align to TRBD1. After removal of 1 base from V and 8 bases from J, the junction contained 9 bases not matched to a gene. The CDR3 loop spans 14 amino acids. CDR1 DFQATT and CDR2 SNEGSKA come from the germline V gene (reference sequence).